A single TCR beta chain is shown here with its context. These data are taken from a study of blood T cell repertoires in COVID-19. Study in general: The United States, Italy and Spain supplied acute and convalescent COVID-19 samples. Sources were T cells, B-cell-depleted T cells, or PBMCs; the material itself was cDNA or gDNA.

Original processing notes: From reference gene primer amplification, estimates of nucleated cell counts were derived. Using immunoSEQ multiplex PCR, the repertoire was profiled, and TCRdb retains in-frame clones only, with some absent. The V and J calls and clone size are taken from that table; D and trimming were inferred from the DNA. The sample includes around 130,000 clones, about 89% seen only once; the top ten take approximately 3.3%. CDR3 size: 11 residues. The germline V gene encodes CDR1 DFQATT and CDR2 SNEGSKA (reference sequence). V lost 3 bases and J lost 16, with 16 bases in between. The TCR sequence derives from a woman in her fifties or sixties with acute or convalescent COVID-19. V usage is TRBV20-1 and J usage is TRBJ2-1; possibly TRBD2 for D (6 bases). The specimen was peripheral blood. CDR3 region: CSAREGGPQFF. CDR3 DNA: TGCAGTGCTAGGGAGGGAGGCCCCCAATTCTTC.